What follows are 25 T cell receptor beta chains derived from one specimen sequenced in a study of beta chain features in type 1 diabetes. Expressed TCRB transcripts were sequenced because the entire RNA isolate underwent reverse transcription. Data came from immunoSEQ multiplex PCR; TCRdb stores just in-frame clones and leaves some out. Altogether hundreds of thousands of clones are present, roughly 13% being singletons, with the ten largest covering 0.02% to 0.025%. For these receptors, no antigen is known. General study findings and limits: The study found moderately but significantly shorter TCRB CDR3s in all four CD4+ subsets of Type 1 diabetes patients.

Specimen: naive CD4+ T cells from blood. The receptors stem from a man aged 18 to 29 with type 1 diabetes.

This clone was seen a few times. The rearrangement joins TRBV5-1 to TRBJ2-6; D is unclear. Germline CDR1 is SGHRS and CDR2 is YFSETQ. The CDR3 contains 14 residues. V was clipped by 5 bases and J by 4 bases, with 10 bases between them. The DNA for the CDR3 is TGCGCCAGCAGAAGCGAATCGGGGGCCAACGTCCTGACTTTC. Protein sequence: CASRSESGANVLTF.

The chain is built from TRBV29-1 and TRBJ1-1; D gene ambiguous. The V end lost 5 bases, the J end lost 6 bases, and 7 bases lay between the germline ends. The CDR3 consists of 10 residues. Germline V gives CDR1 SQVTM, CDR2 ANQGSEA. This CDR3 is CSVLTAEAFF. CDR3 nucleotides: TGCAGCGTTCTCACAGCTGAAGCTTTCTTT. The full variable domain, rest sourced from reference TRBV29-1 and TRBJ1-1, is SAVISQKPSRDICQRGTSLTIQCQVDSQVTMMFWYRQQPGQSLTLIATANQGSEATYESGFVIDKFPISRPNLTFSTLTVSNMSPEDSSIYLCSVLTAEAFFGQGTRLTVV.

This sequence joins TRBV10-3 and TRBJ1-1, with D possibly matching TRBD1 (5 bases). From germline, CDR1 is ENHRY and CDR2 SYGVKD. Deletions cut 3 bases from V and 10 bases from J, with 15 bases between. The CDR3 sequence is 13 residues long. The CDR3 DNA reads as TGTGCCATCAGTGAAGGGACGGATATCCGAGCTTTCTTT. Encoded protein: CAISEGTDIRAFF.

The gene calls are TRBV25-1 and TRBJ1-5; D unresolved. Per the germline V gene, CDR1 is MGHDK and CDR2 is SYGVNS. The V end was cut by 5 bases, the J end by 2 bases, with 13 bases between. This CDR3 comprises 15 residues. DNA of the CDR3: TGTGCCAGCAGTCCAAGCCACGTGGGCAATCAGCCCCAGCATTTT. It is translated as CASSPSHVGNQPQHF.

The chain carries TRBV18 and TRBJ2-7; possibly TRBD1 for D (5 bases). Trimming stripped 3 bases from V and 2 bases from J, with 11 bases between. This CDR3 spans 14 amino acids. Germline values: CDR1 KGHSH, CDR2 LQKENI. CDR3 protein: CASSPSQGAYEQYF. For the CDR3, the DNA is TGTGCCAGCTCACCCTCCCAGGGCGCCTACGAGCAGTACTTC.

The chain uses TRBV10-3 and TRBJ1-2; D is possibly TRBD1 (5 bases). Germline lookup yields CDR1 ENHRY and CDR2 SYGVKD. V was cut by 3 bases and J by 4 bases, with 9 bases left in between. The CDR3 contains 13 residues. The DNA for the CDR3 is TGTGCCATCAGTGACAGGGAAGGCTATGGCTACACCTTC. Its translation is CAISDREGYGYTF.

V and J are TRBV7-9 and TRBJ1-6, with D possibly TRBD1 on 5 matching bases. The germline V gene encodes CDR1 SEHNR and CDR2 FQNEAQ (reference sequence). The ends were cut back, 4 bases at V and 5 bases at J, with 15 bases in the middle. The CDR3 length is 16 residues. Here the CDR3 reads CASSSPPGADNSPLHF. CDR3 sequence (DNA): TGTGCCAGCAGCTCCCCCCCTGGGGCGGATAATTCACCCCTCCACTTT.

This clone was detected once. The chain joins TRBV7-8 to TRBJ1-5; 7 bases are a match to TRBD1. Germline values: CDR1 SGHVS, CDR2 FQNEAQ. The CDR3 sequence is 14 residues long. Germline trimming cut 5 bases from V and 2 bases from J; bases unmatched to any gene: 3. Here the CDR3 DNA reads TGTGCCAGCAGCATAGACAGGGGCAATCAGCCCCAGCATTTT. Protein product: CASSIDRGNQPQHF.

The rearrangement joins TRBV9 to TRBJ2-3, with D possibly matching TRBD2 (6 bases). Germline V gives CDR1 SGDLS, CDR2 YYNGEE. Trimming took 0 bases from V and 4 from J, leaving 12 bases between them. The length of the CDR3 is 15 residues. CDR3 protein: CASSVAGGISDTQYF. The CDR3 bases are TGTGCCAGCAGCGTAGCTGGAGGGATATCAGATACGCAGTATTTT.

The chain has TRBV28 and TRBJ1-2; D is perhaps TRBD1 (6 bases). This CDR3 has 15 amino acids. V was cut by 7 bases and J by 4 bases, with 19 bases left in between. From germline, CDR1 is MDHEN and CDR2 SYDVKM. The CDR3 spells CASTYGGTKSYGYTF. CDR3 in DNA: TGTGCCAGCACCTACGGGGGGACAAAGAGCTATGGCTACACCTTC.

This clone turned up a few times. This rearrangement joins TRBV19 to TRBJ1-1, with D maybe TRBD1 (6 bases). CDR3 length: 13 residues. Trimming removed 6 bases from V and 5 bases from J, with 13 bases in between. The germline V gene encodes CDR1 LNHDA and CDR2 SQIVND (reference sequence). The chain's CDR3 is CASSQPQGTEAFF. CDR3 coding DNA: TGTGCCAGTAGCCAGCCGCAGGGGACTGAAGCTTTCTTT.

This clone was counted a few times. The chain couples TRBV13 to TRBJ2-1, with D possibly TRBD2 on 7 matching bases. CDR3 length: 18 amino acids. Trimming cost V 1 base and J 0 bases, with 16 bases left between them. Germline V CDR1 and CDR2: PRHDT, FYEKMQ (reference sequence). The CDR3 nucleotides are TGTGCCAGCAGCTTAGATCCGCGGGGGCCATACTCCTACAATGAGCAGTTCTTC. This translates into CASSLDPRGPYSYNEQFF.

The rearrangement joins TRBV7-8 to TRBJ2-7; D not resolved. Germline assignment: CDR1 SGHVS and CDR2 FQNEAQ. CDR3 size: 15 residues. Trimming removed 0 bases from V and 0 bases from J, with 9 bases in between. The CDR3 DNA reads TGTGCCAGCAGCTTAGCCACAGATAGCTCCTACGAGCAGTACTTC. It yields the protein CASSLATDSSYEQYF.

This clone was picked up a small number of times. The chain links TRBV20-1 to TRBJ1-2; D call uncertain. Trimming shortened V by 8 bases and J by 4 bases, and 11 bases separated the two germline ends. Germline assignment: CDR1 DFQATT and CDR2 SNEGSKA (reference sequence). This CDR3 has 11 amino acids. This CDR3 reads CSSDTSYGYTF. The CDR3 DNA follows: TGCAGTTCAGACACATCCTATGGCTACACCTTC.

This clone was seen a few times. This sequence joins TRBV5-1 and TRBJ2-1; the D is unclear. The V end lost 0 bases, the J end lost 2 bases, and 12 bases lay between the germline ends. Germline loops: CDR1 SGHRS, CDR2 YFSETQ. The CDR3 spans 16 residues. The CDR3 DNA is TGCGCCAGCAGCTTGGTGGGGAACCTAGCCTACAATGAGCAGTTCTTC. Amino acids: CASSLVGNLAYNEQFF.

This clone was detected only a few times. V usage is TRBV7-2 and J usage is TRBJ1-5, with D perhaps TRBD1 (6 bases). With 1 base removed from V and 5 bases from J, the gap between germline ends came to 12 bases. CDR3 size: 15 residues. Germline assignment: CDR1 SGHTA and CDR2 FQGNSA. CDR3 DNA sequence: TGTGCCAGCAGCTTAGTCGGGGGCGGGGATCAGCCCCAGCATTTT. As protein: CASSLVGGGDQPQHF. Based on the CDR3 plus reference TRBV7-2 and TRBJ1-5, the full variable domain is GAGVSQSPSNKVTEKGKDVELRCDPISGHTALYWYRQSLGQGLEFLIYFQGNSAPDKSGLPSDRFSAERTGGSVSTLTIQRTQQEDSAVYLCASSLVGGGDQPQHFGDGTRLSIL.

The table lists this clone with a few counts. This rearrangement joins TRBV30 to TRBJ2-1; D not certain. The CDR3 length is 13 residues. Trimming removed 3 bases at V and 7 bases at J, with 13 bases between. CDR1 and CDR2 (germline): GTSNPN, SVGIG (reference sequence). For the CDR3, the DNA is TGTGCCTGGAGCGTAAATGAGTGGAATGAGCAGTTCTTC. This codes for CAWSVNEWNEQFF.

This clone was found a few times. CDR3 sequence reads: CASSQQGLYGYTF. In DNA form, the CDR3 reads TGTGCCAGCAGCCAACAGGGTCTCTATGGCTACACCTTC. V gene TRBV5-8 combines with J gene TRBJ1-2; possibly TRBD1 for D (6 bases). Germline CDR1 reads SGHTS; CDR2 reads YDEGEE. V lost 4 bases, J lost 4 bases, and 11 bases lay in between. The CDR3 sequence is 13 residues long.

CDR3 loop: CASSPLPGQGGEKLFF. For the CDR3, the DNA is TGTGCCAGCAGCCCGCTACCGGGACAGGGTGGAGAAAAACTGTTTTTT. The rearrangement joins TRBV9 to TRBJ1-4; 9 nucleotides line up with TRBD1. The V gene's germline CDR1 is SGDLS and CDR2 YYNGEE. V gave up 4 bases and J gave up 8 bases; unmatched junction bases: 12. CDR3 length equals 16 residues.

This clone was detected a few times. The V gene is TRBV5-6, the J gene TRBJ2-5, with 8 bases matching TRBD2. The germline CDR1 and CDR2 sequences are SGHDT and YYEEEE. The CDR3 is 15 residues long. The junction had 5 bases not matched to a gene; V was cut back by 2 bases and J by 2 bases. CDR3 bases: TGTGCCAGCAGCTTAGGACTAGCCAATCAAGAGACCCAGTACTTC. This translates into CASSLGLANQETQYF.

The chain links TRBV9 to TRBJ2-2; D unclear. V shed 2 bases and J shed 4 bases, with 12 bases lying between them. This CDR3 is built from 15 residues. Germline CDR1 reads SGDLS; CDR2 reads YYNGEE. CDR3 nucleotides: TGTGCCAGCAGCGTCAAATCAGGAGTCACCGGGGAGCTGTTTTTT. Translated, it gives CASSVKSGVTGELFF. The variable domain in full, with the rest retrieved from reference TRBV9 and TRBJ2-2, is DSGVTQTPKHLITATGQRVTLRCSPRSGDLSVYWYQQSLDQGLQFLIQYYNGEERAKGNILERFSAQQFPDLHSELNLSSLELGDSALYFCASSVKSGVTGELFFGEGSRLTVL.

V gene TRBV7-9 combines with J gene TRBJ2-1; D may be TRBD1 or TRBD2 (6 bases each). V dropped 4 bases and J dropped 13 bases, with 14 bases sitting between them. The CDR3 runs 12 residues. The germline V gene has CDR1 SEHNR and CDR2 FQNEAQ (reference sequence). The CDR3 DNA follows: TGTGCCAGCAGCTGGCCGGGGGCCCCTCAGTTCTTC. Translating it yields CASSWPGAPQFF.

About this clone: The same CDR3 can be traced to other DNA sequences in this sample. The rearrangement links TRBV27 to TRBJ1-5; the D gene is possibly TRBD1 (5 bases). The CDR3 has 13 residues. Deletions cut 3 bases from V and 2 bases from J, with 5 bases between. Germline CDR1 is MNHEY and CDR2 is SMNVEV (reference sequence). The CDR3 is CASSFRGNQPQHF. The CDR3 DNA is TGTGCCAGCAGTTTCAGGGGCAATCAGCCCCAGCATTTT.

This clone was counted between two and nine times. This rearrangement joins TRBV6-1 to TRBJ1-2; D is ambiguous. From germline, CDR1 is MNHNS and CDR2 SASEGT. The germline V and J ends were trimmed by 2 bases and 6 bases, with 13 bases remaining between them. CDR3 length equals 14 residues. The CDR3 here is CASSEHTGRDGYTF. In DNA form, the CDR3 reads TGTGCCAGCAGTGAACATACCGGTCGGGATGGCTACACCTTC.

J is TRBJ2-4 and V is TRBV30; 10 bases fit TRBD1. Looked up from germline, CDR1 is GTSNPN and CDR2 is SVGIG (reference sequence). This CDR3 contains 16 residues. The V and J ends lost 4 bases and 5 bases, in that order; junction bases with no gene match: 11. CDR3: CAWKVSGTGDQNIQYF. The CDR3 DNA reads as TGTGCCTGGAAAGTATCCGGGACAGGGGACCAAAACATTCAGTACTTC.